A few counts support the clone carrying this T cell receptor beta chain. The data belong to a study of T-cell memory formation after mild COVID-19. The CDR3 runs to 14 residues. The germline gives CDR1 SGHRS, CDR2 YFSETQ. Between the trimmed V and J ends, which lost 4 bases and 2 bases, there was a span of 13 bases. MiXCR, applied by TCRdb to the 5' RACE reads, yields one record per CDR3 protein. In the table there are 180,000 or so distinct CDR3 sequences, 11% of which are singletons. Specimen: PBMCs or a T cell subset sorted from them (not recorded which). The origin of this receptor is a man between 18 and 35 years old who had mild COVID-19 (a few samples of this study predate the infection). Cell type and time point are not known. The genes are TRBV5-1 and TRBJ2-7, with D possibly being TRBD1 or TRBD2 (5 bases each). The CDR3: CASSARDGAYEQYF. CDR3 nucleotides: TGCGCCAGCAGCGCCCGGGACGGTGCCTACGAGCAGTACTTC. The whole variable domain, remainder taken from reference TRBV5-1 and TRBJ2-7, is KAGVTQTPRYLIKTRGQQVTLSCSPISGHRSVSWYQQTPGQGLQFLFEYFSETQRNKGNFPGRFSGRQFSNSRSEMNVSTLELGDSALYLCASSARDGAYEQYFGPGTRLTVT.